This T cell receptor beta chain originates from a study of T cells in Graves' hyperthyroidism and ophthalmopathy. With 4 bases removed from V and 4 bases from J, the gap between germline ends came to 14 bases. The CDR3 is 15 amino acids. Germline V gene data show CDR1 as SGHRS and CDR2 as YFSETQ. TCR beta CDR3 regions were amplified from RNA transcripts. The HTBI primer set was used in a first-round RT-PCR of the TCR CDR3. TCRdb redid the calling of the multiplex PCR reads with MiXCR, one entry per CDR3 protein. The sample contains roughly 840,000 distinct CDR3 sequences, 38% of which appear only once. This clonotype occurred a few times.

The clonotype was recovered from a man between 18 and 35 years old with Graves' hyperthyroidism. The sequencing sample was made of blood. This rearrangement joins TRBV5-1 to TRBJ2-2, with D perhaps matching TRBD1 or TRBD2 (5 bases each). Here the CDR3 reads CASSLRDPATGELFF. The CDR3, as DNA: TGCGCCAGCAGCCTCCGGGACCCGGCCACCGGGGAGCTGTTTTTT.